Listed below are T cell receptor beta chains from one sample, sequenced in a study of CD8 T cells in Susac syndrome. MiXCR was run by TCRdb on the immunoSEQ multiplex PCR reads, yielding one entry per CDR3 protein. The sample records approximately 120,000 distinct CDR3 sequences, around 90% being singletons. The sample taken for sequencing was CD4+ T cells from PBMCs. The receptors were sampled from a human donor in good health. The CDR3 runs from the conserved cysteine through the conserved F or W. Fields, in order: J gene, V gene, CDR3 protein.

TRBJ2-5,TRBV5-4,CASTAGEGLETQYF
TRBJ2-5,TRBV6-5,CASSYFGGPVPLNKETQYF
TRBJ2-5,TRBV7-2,CASSSAELETQYF
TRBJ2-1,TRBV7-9,CASRGQELNNEQFF
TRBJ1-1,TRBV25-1,CASRERTEAFF
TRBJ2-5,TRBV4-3,CASSQGQGGRETQYF
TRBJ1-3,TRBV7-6,CASSSAGALSGNTIYF
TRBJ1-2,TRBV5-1,CASSPSSWGYGYTF
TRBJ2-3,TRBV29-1,CSAAWSPGDTQYF
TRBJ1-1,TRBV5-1,CASSLGQGYTGTEAFF
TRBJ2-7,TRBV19,CASSIGGSAYEQYF
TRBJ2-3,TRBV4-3,CASSLVPTDTQYF
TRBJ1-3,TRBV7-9,CASSLEGILSGNTIYF
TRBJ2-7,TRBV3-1,CASSQDLGRPYEQYF
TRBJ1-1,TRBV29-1,CSVGTTNTEAFF
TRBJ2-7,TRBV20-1,CSASQRGGGGEQYF
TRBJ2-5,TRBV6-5,CASRSGSSPRETQYF
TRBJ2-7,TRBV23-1,CASISRGYEQYF
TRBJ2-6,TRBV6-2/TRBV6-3,CASSPRGQGATGANVLTF
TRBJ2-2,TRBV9,CASSAGRTGELFF
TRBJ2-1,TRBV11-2,CASSLFAGVAGSYNEQFF
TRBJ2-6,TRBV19,CASSVDRASGANVLTF
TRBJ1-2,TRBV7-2,CASSPRDGGWSNYGYTF
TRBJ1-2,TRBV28,CASSQIGGYGYTF
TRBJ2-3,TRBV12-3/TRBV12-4,CASSFHVTSTDTQYF
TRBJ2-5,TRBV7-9,CAGLGLEETQYF
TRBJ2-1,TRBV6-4,CASSKLGLAEGGNEQFF
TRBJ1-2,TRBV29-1,CSVNTKSGRDGYTF
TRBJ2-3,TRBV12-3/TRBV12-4,CASSFTSEATDTQYF
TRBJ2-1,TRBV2,CASSNYNEQFF
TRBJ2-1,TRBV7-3,CASSLTQGWYNEQFF
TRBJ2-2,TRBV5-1,CASSGRGLAGVKNTGELFF
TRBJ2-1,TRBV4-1,CASSQDSSGSIGEQFF
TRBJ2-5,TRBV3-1,CASSQSTGGHQETQYF
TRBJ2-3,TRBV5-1,CASSLTGTATTTDTQYF
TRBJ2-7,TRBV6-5,CASSPRTSGRARDF
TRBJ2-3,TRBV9,CASSVESGGNTQYF
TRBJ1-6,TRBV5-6,CASSFSDTNSPLHF
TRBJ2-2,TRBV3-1,CASEFSGELFF
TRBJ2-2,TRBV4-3,CASSQSRAPTGELFF
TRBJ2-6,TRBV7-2,CASSLTMRGSLPGGANVLTF
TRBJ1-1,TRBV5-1,CASSLEGTGGNTEAFF
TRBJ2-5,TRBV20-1,CSATVPNRETQYF
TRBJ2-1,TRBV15,CATSGYREIEQFF
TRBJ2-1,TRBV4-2,CASSQETSGEQFF
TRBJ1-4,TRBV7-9,CASSPQGAKGEKLFF
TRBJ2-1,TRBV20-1,CSAVGLAGVHSANEQFF
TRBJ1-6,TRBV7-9,CASSPRADGENSPLHF
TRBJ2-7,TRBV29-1,CSVEDGYPYEQYF
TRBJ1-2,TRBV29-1,CSVEGLDREHGYTF
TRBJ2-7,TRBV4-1,CASSQDGGGMDEQYF